This T cell receptor beta chain originates from a study of early T cells in non-severe SARS-CoV-2 infection (dated by TCRdb to the early 2020s). In terms of the full investigation: TCR sequencing used bulk RNA from unsorted whole blood, so alpha and beta chains could not be paired.

Library method: 5' RACE. The sequencer was a NextSeq 500. To correct for sequencing error and PCR bias, the TCR library protocol tagged individual cDNA molecules with unique molecular identifiers. TCR alpha and beta chains were both sequenced, and the abundances of alpha and beta sequences in each sample were closely correlated with each other. The paper's processing steps were these. Decombinator V4 was used to perform V gene, J gene and CDR3 annotation of TCR sequences. TCRs were defined as expanded if a significant change between any two time points was detected under a Poisson model with p below 0.0001. TCR abundances were normalised to the total number of TCRs sequenced per sample and expressed as counts per million. TRAV1-2 paired with TRAJ12, TRAJ20 or TRAJ33 defined MAIT TCRs, while TRAV10 paired with TRAJ18 defined iNKT TCRs. VDJdb, accessed 1 November 2021, was searched for CMV, EBV and SARS-CoV-2 annotated TCRs, excluding TCRs annotated for multiple antigens. Using fastp at Q25 and MiXCR, TCRdb reprocessed the public reads and kept productive beta chains. Rows are unified per CDR3 protein, each entry keeping the most common DNA and genes. None of the V and J calls come from the authors' own analysis; TCRdb made them. The sample yields tens of thousands of distinct CDR3 sequences; roughly 4.7% were counted once. Approximately 4.8% of the sample is in the top ten clones.

In the germline V gene, CDR1 corresponds to SGDLS and CDR2 to YYNGEE. V sheds 0 bases and J sheds 2 bases, leaving 10 bases between their ends. There are 15 amino acids in the CDR3, from cysteine to phenylalanine inclusive. The entry retains the CDR3 DNA only, 45 bases that are in frame from base 1. A case-control design nested within a healthcare worker cohort in London, UK, was used, with weekly nasopharyngeal swab PCR tests and blood sampling performed. Healthcare workers were recruited between 23 and 31 March 2020, during the week of the UK lockdown, and were followed weekly for up to about 15 weeks. What the authors observed across the whole study: Matching against VDJdb was skewed toward anti-spike CD8 responses, likely underestimated virus-specific expansions, and missed private and CD4 specificities.

Comments on this clonotype: Its binding antigen is unknown. No base quality values were provided; no much bigger clone lies one nucleotide off.

The clonotype originates from an adult who was a healthcare worker with PCR-confirmed SARS-CoV-2 infection or an uninfected control (not recorded which). This chain is built from TRBV9 and TRBJ2-3; no D segment can be confidently identified. The source material was whole blood. In nucleotide form, the sequence is TGTGCCAGCAGCGTAGACGACCCCGACACAGATACGCAGTATTTT. Translated, this gives CASSVDDPDTDTQYF.